The 22 T cell receptor beta chains listed next were all sequenced from one sample in a study of T cells after yellow fever vaccination. Each CDR3 protein gets one entry after TCRdb re-called the 5' RACE reads with MiXCR. The sample shows hundreds of thousands of distinct CDR3 sequences, roughly 12% of them seen only once. Sequences were derived from PBMCs, sampled on the day of the yellow fever booster vaccination. These receptor sequences come from a man aged 30 to 39 who received the YFV17D yellow fever vaccine.

This clonotype was recorded a few times. The chain recombines TRBV19 with TRBJ2-1; TRBD2 aligns across 7 bases. V was pared by 2 bases and J by 0 bases, with 1 base of the junction left unmatched. This CDR3 is 15 amino acids long. Germline CDR1 is LNHDA and CDR2 is SQIVND (reference sequence). The CDR3 sequence is CASSILAVSYNEQFF. The CDR3 DNA follows: TGTGCCAGTAGTATACTAGCGGTCTCCTACAATGAGCAGTTCTTC.

This clonotype was seen only a few times. The chain uses TRBV5-1 and TRBJ1-1; D unresolved. With 6 bases removed from V and 5 bases from J, the gap between germline ends came to 14 bases. The CDR3 is made up of 13 amino acids. The germline V gene encodes CDR1 SGHRS and CDR2 YFSETQ. CDR3 in amino acids: CASTRGSGTEAFF. The DNA for the CDR3 is TGCGCCAGCACCCGGGGAAGTGGGACTGAAGCTTTCTTT.

Ten or more counts support this clonotype. The chain recombines TRBV12-3 or TRBV12-4 with TRBJ2-1; 7 nucleotides agree with TRBD2. The ends lost 1 base at V and 10 bases at J; junction bases unmatched: 4. The CDR3 is 13 amino acids. This chain's CDR3 is CASSLGPAGEQFF. The CDR3 nucleotides are TGTGCCAGCAGTTTAGGTCCAGCGGGGGAGCAGTTCTTC.

This chain joins TRBV6-1 and TRBJ2-3; TRBD1 might be the D (5 bases). Germline V gene lookup returns CDR1 MNHNS and CDR2 SASEGT. Trimming removed 6 bases from V and 2 bases from J, with 21 bases in between. CDR3 length equals 17 residues. The CDR3 sequence: CASSRRTPSVATDTQYF. The CDR3 bases are TGTGCCAGCAGCCGCCGGACACCGAGCGTCGCCACAGATACGCAGTATTTT.

V is TRBV10-3 and J is TRBJ1-4; TRBD1 matches 10 bases. The CDR3 runs 14 residues. Germline V gene data show CDR1 as ENHRY and CDR2 as SYGVKD. V lost 4 bases to trimming and J lost 8 bases; unmatched junction nucleotides: 4. Here the CDR3 DNA reads TGTGCCATCAGTGGACAGGGGGCAGGCGAAAAACTGTTTTTT. Amino acid sequence: CAISGQGAGEKLFF.

This chain joins TRBV20-1 and TRBJ2-1; 16 nucleotides match TRBD2. The J segment lost 9 bases and the V segment lost 6 bases, leaving 5 bases of the junction unmatched. CDR3 length equals 14 residues. Germline V gene lookup returns CDR1 DFQATT and CDR2 SNEGSKA (reference sequence). DNA of the CDR3: TGCAGTGCGGGGACTAGCGGGAGGGCCTTTGAGCAGTTCTTC. This codes for CSAGTSGRAFEQFF.

This clonotype was observed once. V and J are TRBV7-9 and TRBJ2-5; 9 bases map to TRBD2. Germline CDR1 reads SEHNR; CDR2 reads FQNEAQ (reference sequence). CDR3 size: 16 residues. V lost 1 base, J lost 4 bases, and 7 bases stayed unmatched. The CDR3 nucleotides read TGTGCCAGCAGCTTAGATCTAGCGGGGCCAGGAGAGACCCAGTACTTC. It specifies CASSLDLAGPGETQYF.

This clonotype has a handful of counts. The chain carries TRBV20-1 and TRBJ2-2, with 10 positions matching TRBD2. The CDR3 runs 14 residues. Germline-derived CDR1 and CDR2 are DFQATT and SNEGSKA (reference sequence). With V trimmed by 2 bases and J by 4 bases, 1 base remained unmatched. The CDR3 nucleotides are TGCAGTGCTAGACTAGCGGGAGCCACCGGGGAGCTGTTTTTT. It specifies CSARLAGATGELFF.

V usage is TRBV19 and J usage is TRBJ2-5, with unresolved D. V was cut by 0 bases and J by 5 bases, with 10 bases left in between. This CDR3 has 14 amino acids. Germline CDR1 is LNHDA and CDR2 is SQIVND (reference sequence). The CDR3, as DNA: TGTGCCAGTAGTATAGATCCGAACGGGGAGACCCAGTACTTC. Its protein is CASSIDPNGETQYF.

This clonotype was detected a few times. The CDR3 bases are TGTGCCAGCAGTGAAAAAGCCAAAAACATTCAGTACTTC. Its translation is CASSEKAKNIQYF. The chain combines TRBV6-1 with TRBJ2-4, with D uncertain. V was shortened by 2 bases and J by 0 bases, with 2 bases between the two germline ends. The germline gives CDR1 MNHNS, CDR2 SASEGT. This CDR3 region has 13 residues.

The chain combines TRBV12-3 or TRBV12-4 with TRBJ1-1; D is uncertain. Trimming took 5 bases from V and 7 from J, leaving 11 bases between them. This CDR3 is 12 amino acids long. In DNA form, the CDR3 reads TGTGCCAGCAGTCCAACACTGAGTGAAGCTTTCTTT. Encoded protein: CASSPTLSEAFF.

The rearrangement links TRBV9 to TRBJ2-2; 9 bases line up with TRBD1. In germline, CDR1 is SGDLS, CDR2 YYNGEE. The length of the CDR3 is 15 residues. V was clipped by 4 bases and J by 6 bases; unmatched bases: 7. The CDR3 DNA is TGTGCCAGCAGCCCCGGGACAGGGAGGTCCGGGGAGCTGTTTTTT. As protein: CASSPGTGRSGELFF.

The table lists this clonotype with a few counts. The V call is TRBV19, the J call TRBJ1-1, with 10 bases lining up with TRBD1. Trimming at V came to 4 bases and at J to 5 bases, leaving 7 bases not matched to a gene. This CDR3 region has 15 residues. The germline V gene has CDR1 LNHDA and CDR2 SQIVND (reference sequence). The CDR3 DNA reads as TGTGCCAGTAGTAGAACCGGGACAGGGGTTACTGAAGCTTTCTTT. It encodes CASSRTGTGVTEAFF. Combining the CDR3 with reference TRBV19 and TRBJ1-1 gives the whole variable domain DGGITQSPKYLFRKEGQNVTLSCEQNLNHDAMYWYRQDPGQGLRLIYYSQIVNDFQKGDIAEGYSVSREKKESFPLTVTSAQKNPTAFYLCASSRTGTGVTEAFFGQGTRLTVV.

The rearrangement joins TRBV29-1 to TRBJ2-3, with TRBD1 matching over 9 bases. This CDR3 region has 17 residues. The germline V gene encodes CDR1 SQVTM and CDR2 ANQGSEA. Trimming took 5 bases from V and 0 from J; bases not matched to a gene: 12. In DNA, the CDR3 is TGCAGCGTTAGTCCCGGGACAGGGATTTCTAGCACAGATACGCAGTATTTT. Translating gives CSVSPGTGISSTDTQYF.

V usage is TRBV5-4 and J usage is TRBJ2-2; a possible D gene is TRBD2 (5 bases). Trimming cost V 4 bases and J 6 bases, with 13 bases left between them. The CDR3 has 14 residues. Per the germline V gene, CDR1 is SGHNT and CDR2 is YYREEE (reference sequence). The CDR3 loop is CASSHGVGAGELFF. CDR3 nucleotides: TGTGCCAGCAGCCACGGGGTAGGAGCCGGGGAGCTGTTTTTT. The variable domain in full, completed from reference TRBV5-4 and TRBJ2-2, reads ETGVTQSPTHLIKTRGQQVTLRCSSQSGHNTVSWYQQALGQGPQFIFQYYREEENGRGNFPPRFSGLQFPNYSSELNVNALELDDSALYLCASSHGVGAGELFFGEGSRLTVL.

V usage is TRBV5-4 and J usage is TRBJ2-1; TRBD2 matches 11 bases. CDR1 is SGHNT, CDR2 YYREEE, per germline (reference sequence). V lost 4 bases, J lost 7 bases, and 7 bases stayed unmatched. There are 15 residues in the CDR3. The CDR3 DNA reads TGTGCCAGCAGCCTTAGCGGGAGGGAGGGTAATGAGCAGTTCTTC. Translation: CASSLSGREGNEQFF.

This clonotype was counted many times. The J gene is TRBJ2-3, the V gene TRBV10-3; D is uncertain. V lost 2 bases, J lost 2 bases, and 5 bases lay in between. The CDR3 runs to 13 residues. Germline CDR1 reads ENHRY; CDR2 reads SYGVKD. The CDR3 protein is CAISEDHTDTQYF. CDR3 DNA sequence: TGTGCCATCAGTGAGGACCACACAGATACGCAGTATTTT.

This clonotype has only a few counts. This chain connects TRBV10-3 to TRBJ2-2, with TRBD2 matching 7 bases. The germline gives CDR1 ENHRY, CDR2 SYGVKD. This CDR3 is built from 14 residues. V shed 10 bases and J 2 bases; nucleotides not matched to a gene: 7. CDR3 protein: CANSAGLNTGELFF. CDR3 bases: TGTGCCAACAGCGCGGGACTAAACACCGGGGAGCTGTTTTTT.

The chain uses TRBV6-2 or TRBV6-3 and TRBJ2-7; D possibly corresponds to TRBD2 (5 bases). Trimming removed 5 bases from V and 1 base from J, with 12 bases in between. There are 14 residues in the CDR3. Germline CDR1 reads MNHEY; CDR2 reads SVGEGT. CDR3 sequence reads: CASSDRAGSYEQYF. CDR3 DNA sequence: TGTGCCAGCAGTGACCGGGCGGGTTCCTACGAGCAGTACTTC.

In its sample, this clonotype was seen many times. The chain couples TRBV25-1 to TRBJ2-1; 12 nucleotides align to TRBD2. CDR3 size: 17 residues. CDR1 and CDR2 (germline): MGHDK, SYGVNS. V gave up 6 bases and J gave up 5 bases; unmatched junction bases: 11. In DNA form, the CDR3 reads TGTGCCAGCAGCGACCTGGGCCGGACTAGCGGGGACAATGAGCAGTTCTTC. It translates to CASSDLGRTSGDNEQFF.

This chain connects TRBV20-1 to TRBJ2-7; the D gene is possibly TRBD2 (6 bases). There are 14 residues in the CDR3. Trimming took 6 bases from V and 3 from J, leaving 18 bases between them. The germline V gene has CDR1 DFQATT and CDR2 SNEGSKA (reference sequence). DNA of the CDR3: TGCAGTGCCCCTGACGCGGGATACGACTACGAGCAGTACTTC. Its translation is CSAPDAGYDYEQYF.

This clonotype was recorded a few times. The rearrangement uses TRBV7-8 and TRBJ2-1; D is unresolved. This CDR3 is 11 amino acids long. Germline values: CDR1 SGHVS, CDR2 FQNEAQ. The germline V and J ends were trimmed by 4 bases and 9 bases, with 7 bases remaining between them. For the CDR3, the DNA is TGTGCCAGCAGCTACGGGCTTGAGCAGTTCTTC. This sequence encodes CASSYGLEQFF.